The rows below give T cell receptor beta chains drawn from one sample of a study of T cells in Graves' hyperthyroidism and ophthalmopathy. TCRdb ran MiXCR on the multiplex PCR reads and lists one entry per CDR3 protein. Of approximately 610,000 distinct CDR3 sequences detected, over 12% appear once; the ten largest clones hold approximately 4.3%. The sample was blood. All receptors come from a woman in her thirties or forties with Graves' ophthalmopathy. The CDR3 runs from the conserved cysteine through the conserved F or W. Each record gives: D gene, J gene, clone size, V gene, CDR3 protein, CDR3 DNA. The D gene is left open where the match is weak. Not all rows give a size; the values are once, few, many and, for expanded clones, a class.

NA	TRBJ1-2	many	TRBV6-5	CASSYSMEGSSHYGYTF	TGTGCCAGCAGTTACTCGATGGAGGGTTCTTCACACTATGGCTACACCTTC
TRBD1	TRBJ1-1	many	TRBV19	CASTPGQEATEAFF	TGTGCCAGTACTCCGGGACAGGAGGCCACTGAAGCTTTCTTT
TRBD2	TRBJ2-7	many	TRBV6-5	CASSYGAGVSYEQYF	TGTGCCAGCAGTTACGGAGCGGGGGTCTCCTACGAGCAGTACTTC
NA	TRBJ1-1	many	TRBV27	CASSRRADTEAFF	TGTGCCAGCAGCCGGCGGGCAGACACTGAAGCTTTCTTT
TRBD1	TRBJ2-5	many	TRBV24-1	CATSDTGQANQETQYF	TGTGCCACCAGTGATACGGGACAGGCCAACCAAGAGACCCAGTACTTC
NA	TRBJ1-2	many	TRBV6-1	CASEGRPYGYTF	TGTGCCTCCGAGGGGCGACCTTATGGCTACACCTTC
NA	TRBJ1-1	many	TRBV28	CASRLLRGTLNTEAFF	TGTGCCAGCAGACTTTTACGCGGGACATTGAACACTGAAGCTTTCTTT
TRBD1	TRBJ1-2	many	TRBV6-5	CASRKYRGDYGYTF	TGTGCCAGCAGAAAGTACAGGGGAGACTATGGCTACACCTTC
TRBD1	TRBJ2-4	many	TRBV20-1	CSAPVQGYIQYF	TGCAGTGCTCCGGTACAGGGGTACATTCAGTACTTC
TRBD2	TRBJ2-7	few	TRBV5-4	CATSAREDYEQYF	TGTGCCACCTCCGCCCGGGAGGACTACGAGCAGTACTTC
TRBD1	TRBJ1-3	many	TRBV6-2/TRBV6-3	CASTRTGDGNTIYF	TGTGCCAGCACCAGGACAGGTGATGGAAACACCATATATTTT
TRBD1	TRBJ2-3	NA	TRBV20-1	CSARQGQVGTDTQYF	TGCAGTGCTCGACAGGGGCAAGTCGGCACAGATACGCAGTATTTT
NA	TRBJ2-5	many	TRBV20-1	CSARPSVDPRGTQYF	TGCAGTGCTAGACCTTCTGTGGACCCGAGGGGGACCCAGTACTTC
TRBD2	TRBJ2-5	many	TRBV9	CASSPSGLAGQETQYF	TGTGCCAGCAGCCCGTCGGGACTAGCGGGACAAGAGACCCAGTACTTC
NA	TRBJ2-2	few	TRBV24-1	CATSSPYGTGELFF	TGTGCCACCTCCTCCCCGTATGGGACCGGGGAGCTGTTTTTT
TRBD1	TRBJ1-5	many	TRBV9	CASSERTGVNQPQHF	TGTGCCAGCAGCGAGCGGACAGGCGTCAATCAGCCCCAGCATTTT
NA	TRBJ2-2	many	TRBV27	CASSWGPRLVQELFF	TGTGCCAGCAGTTGGGGACCACGATTAGTGCAGGAGCTGTTTTTT
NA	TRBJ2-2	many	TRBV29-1	CSVVATLNTGELFF	TGCAGCGTTGTAGCGACACTGAACACCGGGGAGCTGTTTTTT
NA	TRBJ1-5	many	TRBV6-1	CASMKGRYSNQPQHF	TGTGCCAGCATGAAGGGAAGGTATAGCAATCAGCCCCAGCATTTT
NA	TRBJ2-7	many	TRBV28	CASSPPRLSYEQYF	TGTGCCAGCAGTCCTCCCCGTTTATCCTACGAGCAGTACTTC
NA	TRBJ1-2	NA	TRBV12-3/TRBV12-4	CASSYGQNGYTF	TGTGCCAGCAGCTACGGACAGAATGGCTACACCTTC
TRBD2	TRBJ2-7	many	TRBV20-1	CSAPKASGRAWEQYF	TGCAGTGCTCCTAAAGCTAGCGGGAGGGCGTGGGAGCAGTACTTC
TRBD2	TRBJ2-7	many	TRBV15	CATSRGLAGGEQYF	TGTGCCACCAGCAGAGGCCTAGCGGGAGGCGAGCAGTACTTC
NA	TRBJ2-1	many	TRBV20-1	CSADGLTGFWNEQFF	TGCAGTGCGGACGGACTAACGGGATTCTGGAATGAGCAGTTCTTC
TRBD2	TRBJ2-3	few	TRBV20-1	CSAIGRPGLAPDTQYF	TGCAGTGCTATTGGACGTCCGGGACTAGCGCCAGATACGCAGTATTTT
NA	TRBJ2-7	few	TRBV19	CASSEQGSEQYF	TGTGCCAGTAGTGAACAGGGAAGCGAGCAGTACTTC
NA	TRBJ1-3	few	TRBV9	CASSVAPGSSGNTIYF	TGTGCCAGCAGCGTAGCTCCAGGGAGCTCTGGAAACACCATATATTTT
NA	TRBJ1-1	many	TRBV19	CASSGTGYTEAFF	TGTGCCAGTAGTGGGACCGGGTACACTGAAGCTTTCTTT
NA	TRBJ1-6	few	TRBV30	CAWSVLETANSPLHF	TGTGCCTGGAGTGTTCTCGAGACAGCTAATTCACCCCTCCACTTT
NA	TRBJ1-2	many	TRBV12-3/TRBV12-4	CASSFETSGGGYTF	TGTGCCAGCAGTTTCGAAACAAGCGGGGGAGGCTACACCTTC
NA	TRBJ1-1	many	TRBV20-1	CSAYPGHLNTEAFF	TGCAGTGCGTATCCGGGACATCTGAACACTGAAGCTTTCTTT
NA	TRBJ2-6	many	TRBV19	CASSRDRDTGANVLTF	TGTGCCAGTAGCCGTGACAGAGACACTGGGGCCAACGTCCTGACTTTC
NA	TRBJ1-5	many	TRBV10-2	CASRPGYSNQPQHF	TGCGCCAGCAGACCGGGATATAGCAATCAGCCCCAGCATTTT
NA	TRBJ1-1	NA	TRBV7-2	CASSLLAGLTEAFF	TGTGCCAGCAGCTTATTGGCAGGGCTCACTGAAGCTTTCTTT
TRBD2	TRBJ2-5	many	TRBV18	CASSRTSGEETQYF	TGTGCCAGCTCACGGACTAGCGGAGAAGAGACCCAGTACTTC
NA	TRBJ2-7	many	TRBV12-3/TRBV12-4	CASRGGGQGTYEQYF	TGTGCCAGCAGGGGCGGGGGTCAGGGGACCTACGAGCAGTACTTC
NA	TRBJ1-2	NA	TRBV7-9	CASSFDITVNYGYTF	TGTGCCAGCAGCTTCGACATTACTGTCAACTATGGCTACACCTTC
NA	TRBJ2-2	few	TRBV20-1	CSPGGGPNTGELFF	TGCAGCCCCGGTGGAGGGCCGAACACCGGGGAGCTGTTTTTT
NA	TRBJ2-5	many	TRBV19	CASSIDLGGAWETQYF	TGTGCCAGTAGTATAGATTTAGGGGGGGCCTGGGAGACCCAGTACTTC
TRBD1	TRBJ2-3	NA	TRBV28	CASSLSLGGTGRDTQYF	TGTGCCAGCAGTTTATCGTTGGGAGGGACAGGGAGAGATACGCAGTATTTT
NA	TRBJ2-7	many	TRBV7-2	CASSFGYPTYEQYF	TGTGCCAGCAGCTTTGGGTACCCAACCTACGAGCAGTACTTC
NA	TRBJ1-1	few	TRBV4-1	CASTLSVEPGRGAFF	TGCGCCAGCACCCTCTCCGTAGAGCCCGGTAGGGGGGCTTTCTTT
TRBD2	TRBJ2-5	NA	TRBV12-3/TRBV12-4	CASSFQGAGWETQYF	TGTGCCAGCAGTTTCCAGGGAGCGGGGTGGGAGACCCAGTACTTC
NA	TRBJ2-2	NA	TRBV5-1	CASSRTESNTGELFF	TGCGCCAGCAGCCGGACGGAATCGAACACCGGGGAGCTGTTTTTT
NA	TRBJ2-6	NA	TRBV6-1	CASRSGGVTSGANVLTF	TGTGCCAGCAGGTCGGGGGGCGTTACTTCTGGGGCCAACGTCCTGACTTTC